The entry below gives a single TCR beta chain sequence along with its context. The protocol was immunoSEQ multiplex PCR, while the TCRdb copy is restricted to in-frame clones and leaves out a portion. The table has some 170,000 clones, about 85% seen once. The germline CDR1 and CDR2 sequences are MNHNY and SVGAGI (reference sequence). The CDR3 extends over 12 amino acids. V lost 6 bases and J lost 7, with 12 bases in between. This entry is derived from a study of blood T cell repertoires in COVID-19. Study-level information: Specimens from acute and convalescent COVID-19 originated in the United States, Italy and Spain. T cells, B-cell-depleted T cells, or PBMCs provided the cDNA or gDNA that served as material.

The clonotype originates from a woman aged 55-70 years with acute or convalescent COVID-19. The rearrangement uses TRBV6-6 and TRBJ2-5; D is possibly TRBD2 (5 bases). Sequencing used peripheral blood. CDR3 in amino acids: CASSPREGTQYF. The CDR3 DNA is TGTGCCAGCAGCCCCCGGGAAGGGACCCAGTACTTC.